These T cell receptor beta chains were read from a single sample in a study of CD4+ T cells in melanoma. The table came from immunoSEQ multiplex PCR; TCRdb's copy has only in-frame clones and leaves some out. The top ten clones hold roughly 16% of a sample with about 9,800 clones, approximately 68% of them seen once. Material: cells from a culture (not recorded whether cultured in vitro). The receptors stem from a human donor with melanoma. Each CDR3 is given with its conserved first and last residue. A D gene is named only where the DNA matches it firmly. Size tells how often a clone was seen (once, few, many) or the class of an expanded clone, and some rows leave it out.

j_gene	abundance	v_gene	d_gene	CDR3aa	CDR3nt
TRBJ2-7	-	TRBV6-5	TRBD2	CASSYSPQGGYEQYF	TGTGCCAGCAGTTACTCGCCCCAGGGAGGGTACGAGCAGTACTTC
TRBJ2-5	-	TRBV9	-	CASNGGERGETQYF	TGTGCCAGCAACGGGGGAGAAAGGGGAGAGACCCAGTACTTC
TRBJ2-7	-	TRBV6-5	-	CASSYSSGRNYEQYF	TGTGCCAGCAGTTACTCAAGTGGCCGGAACTACGAGCAGTACTTC
TRBJ2-2	-	TRBV2	-	CASRSTVFGELFF	TGTGCCAGCAGGTCGACGGTGTTCGGGGAGCTGTTTTTT
TRBJ1-1	few	TRBV18	-	CASSPLQGDTEAFF	TGTGCCAGCTCACCACTACAGGGCGACACTGAAGCTTTCTTT
TRBJ1-2	-	TRBV30	TRBD1	CASNKGRTGLGGYGYTF	TGTGCCTCGAATAAAGGCAGGACAGGGCTGGGGGGCTATGGCTACACCTTC
TRBJ2-7	-	TRBV27	-	CASSSRTRYEQYF	TGTGCCAGCAGTTCCCGGACTCGGTACGAGCAGTACTTC
TRBJ1-2	-	TRBV15	-	CATSDAPGLRGYTF	TGTGCCACCAGCGACGCGCCAGGGCTCCGTGGCTACACCTTC
TRBJ2-5	-	TRBV18	-	CASLSTFQETQYF	TGTGCCAGCCTCTCAACCTTCCAAGAGACCCAGTACTTC
TRBJ2-7	-	TRBV10-3	TRBD1	CAIMGNQGDRAYEQYF	TGTGCCATAATGGGGAATCAGGGGGACCGGGCCTACGAGCAGTACTTC
TRBJ2-7	-	TRBV11-2	TRBD2	CASSLDGIAGVYEQYF	TGTGCCAGCAGCTTAGATGGCATAGCGGGAGTCTACGAGCAGTACTTC
TRBJ1-5	few	TRBV5-1	-	CASIPVGSNQPQHF	TGCGCCAGCATCCCGGTCGGTAGCAATCAGCCCCAGCATTTT
TRBJ1-3	once	TRBV5-6	-	CASSLTGLPRGGNTIYF	TGTGCCAGCAGCTTGACAGGCCTTCCGAGGGGTGGAAACACCATATATTTT
TRBJ1-5	few	TRBV6-1	-	CASRHYTGQGPQHF	TGTGCCAGCAGGCACTACACAGGGCAGGGTCCCCAGCATTTT
TRBJ1-5	-	TRBV2	-	CASSLTGPLNQPQHF	TGTGCCAGCAGTCTCACAGGCCCTTTAAATCAGCCCCAGCATTTT
TRBJ1-2	-	TRBV6-6	-	CASSYSTRNYGYTF	TGTGCCAGCAGTTACTCGACAAGGAACTATGGCTACACCTTC
TRBJ2-7	-	TRBV7-8	TRBD2	CASSAGGAPSEQYF	TGTGCCAGCAGCGCCGGGGGGGCCCCCAGCGAGCAGTACTTC
TRBJ2-3	-	TRBV19	-	CASSRQGSTDTQYF	TGTGCCAGTAGTCGGCAGGGAAGCACAGATACGCAGTATTTT
TRBJ2-7	few	TRBV10-3	TRBD1	CAIKGTGDEQYF	TGTGCCATCAAGGGGACAGGGGACGAGCAGTACTTC
TRBJ1-1	few	TRBV4-1	-	CASSQVGMNTEAFF	TGCGCCAGCAGCCAAGTTGGAATGAACACTGAAGCTTTCTTT
TRBJ2-7	-	TRBV7-2	-	CASSLRGDRARSYEQYF	TGTGCCAGCAGCTTAAGGGGGGACAGAGCCCGCTCCTACGAGCAGTACTTC
TRBJ2-1	-	TRBV5-1	TRBD2	CASSPPGLAGGAGEQFF	TGCGCCAGCAGCCCGCCGGGACTAGCGGGGGGCGCCGGTGAGCAGTTCTTC